These 4 T cell receptor beta chains were sequenced from one sample in a study of blood T cell repertoires in COVID-19. Sequencing used immunoSEQ multiplex PCR; TCRdb keeps in-frame clones, though not all of them. The repertoire includes fewer than 350,000 clones, approximately 83% of them detected once, and roughly 2.2% sits in the top ten. Sequenced: PBMCs or T cells enriched from blood (not recorded which). Receptors were obtained from a young man who had recovered from COVID-19.

This chain links TRBV2 with TRBJ1-1; D may be TRBD1 (6 bases). Trimming cost V 7 bases and J 6 bases, with 15 bases left between them. The CDR3 consists of 13 residues. Germline loops: CDR1 SNHLY, CDR2 FYNNEI. DNA for the CDR3: TGTGCCAGCAACACCCCGGGGGGCGCTGAAGCTTTCTTT. This codes for CASNTPGGAEAFF.

The gene calls are TRBV3-1 (or the pseudogene TRBV3-2) and TRBJ2-3, with TRBD1 matching 8 bases. The germline V gene encodes CDR1 LGHDT and CDR2 YNNKEL (reference sequence). Trimming at V came to 6 bases and at J to 2 bases, leaving 4 bases not matched to a gene. This CDR3 contains 14 residues. The chain's CDR3 is CASSRTGSTDTQYF. DNA of the CDR3: TGTGCCAGCAGTCGGACAGGGTCCACAGATACGCAGTATTTT.

J is TRBJ1-6 and V is TRBV7-9; 9 bases fit TRBD1. V trimming: 1 base; J trimming: 8 bases; junction bases outside the gene matches: 0. Germline loops: CDR1 SEHNR, CDR2 FQNEAQ (reference sequence). The CDR3 is made up of 14 amino acids. The CDR3 coding sequence is TGTGCCAGCAGCTTAGGGGACAGGGATTCACCCCTCCACTTT. The encoded protein is CASSLGDRDSPLHF. Full variable domain (missing parts from reference TRBV7-9 and TRBJ1-6): DTGVSQNPRHKITKRGQNVTFRCDPISEHNRLYWYRQTLGQGPEFLTYFQNEAQLEKSRLLSDRFSAERPKGSFSTLEIQRTEQGDSAMYLCASSLGDRDSPLHFGNGTRLTVT.

This rearrangement joins TRBV6-6 to TRBJ1-6; D uncertain. Germline CDR1 is MNHNY and CDR2 is SVGAGI (reference sequence). The CDR3 covers 13 residues. The V end lost 7 bases, the J end lost 7 bases, and 11 bases lay between the germline ends. As DNA, the CDR3 is TGTGCCAGCACCTATTCGGTAAATTCACCCCTCCACTTT. This gives the protein CASTYSVNSPLHF.